Sequencing of this T cell receptor beta chain was carried out in a study of technical replicates of blood from a handful of donors. Produced via immunoSEQ multiplex PCR; TCRdb's table is partial and in-frame only. The data show some 80,000 clones, approximately 97% seen once. The CDR3 loop spans 15 amino acids. With 4 bases removed from V and 4 bases from J, the gap between germline ends came to 15 bases. Germline assignment: CDR1 SGDLS and CDR2 YYNGEE. The receptor's source is a human donor in good health. Sequencing used T cells isolated from PBMCs. This chain connects TRBV9 to TRBJ1-3; a weak D match, TRBD1 (5 bases). The CDR3 region is CASSLGGGSGNTIYF. CDR3 nucleotides: TGTGCCAGCAGCCTGGGCGGGGGAAGCGGAAACACCATATATTTT.